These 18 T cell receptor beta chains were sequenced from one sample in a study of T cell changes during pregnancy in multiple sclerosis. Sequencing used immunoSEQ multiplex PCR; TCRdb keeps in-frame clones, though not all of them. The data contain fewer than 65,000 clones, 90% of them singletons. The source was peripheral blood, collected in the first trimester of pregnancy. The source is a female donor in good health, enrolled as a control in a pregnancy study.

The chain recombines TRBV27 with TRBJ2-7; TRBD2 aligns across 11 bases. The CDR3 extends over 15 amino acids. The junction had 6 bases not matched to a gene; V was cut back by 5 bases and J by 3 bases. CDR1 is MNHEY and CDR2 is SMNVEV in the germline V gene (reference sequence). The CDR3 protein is CASSPSGGIHYEQYF. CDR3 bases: TGTGCCAGCAGTCCTAGCGGGGGGATTCACTACGAGCAGTACTTC.

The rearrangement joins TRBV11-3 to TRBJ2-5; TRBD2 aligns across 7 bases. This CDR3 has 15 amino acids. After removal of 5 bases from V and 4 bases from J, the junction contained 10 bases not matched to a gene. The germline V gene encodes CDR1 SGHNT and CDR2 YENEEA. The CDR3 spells CASSPGGGPRETQYF. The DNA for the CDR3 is TGTGCCAGCAGCCCGGGCGGGGGACCAAGAGAGACCCAGTACTTC.

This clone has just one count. The CDR3 DNA follows: TGTGCCAGCAGTGACCGGGGGGGGTATGAGCAGTTCTTC. Its protein is CASSDRGGYEQFF. The chain employs TRBV6-4 and TRBJ2-1, with TRBD2 matching 8 bases. This CDR3 region has 13 residues. V shed 2 bases, J shed 8 bases, and the junction held 2 bases outside the gene matches. Per the germline V gene, CDR1 is MRHNA and CDR2 is SNTAGT.

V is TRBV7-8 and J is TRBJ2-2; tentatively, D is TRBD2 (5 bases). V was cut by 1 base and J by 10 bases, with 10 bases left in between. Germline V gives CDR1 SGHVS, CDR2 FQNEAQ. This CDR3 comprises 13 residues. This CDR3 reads CASSLVREAELFF. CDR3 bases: TGTGCCAGCAGCTTAGTGAGGGAAGCGGAGCTGTTTTTT.

The CDR3 here is CATSRGLADFPGELFF. The DNA for the CDR3 is TGTGCCACCAGCAGGGGACTAGCGGATTTCCCCGGGGAGCTGTTTTTT. The genes are TRBV15 and TRBJ2-2; 11 bases are a match to TRBD2. There are 16 residues in the CDR3. Germline V gene data show CDR1 as LNHNV and CDR2 as YYDKDF (reference sequence). Trimming cost V 3 bases and J 6 bases; bases outside gene matches: 6.

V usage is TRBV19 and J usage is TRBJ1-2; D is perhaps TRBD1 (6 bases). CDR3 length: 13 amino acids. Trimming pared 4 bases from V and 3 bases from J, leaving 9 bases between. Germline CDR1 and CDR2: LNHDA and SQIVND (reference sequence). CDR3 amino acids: CASSTGGHYGYTF. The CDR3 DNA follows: TGTGCCAGTAGTACCGGGGGGCACTATGGCTACACCTTC.

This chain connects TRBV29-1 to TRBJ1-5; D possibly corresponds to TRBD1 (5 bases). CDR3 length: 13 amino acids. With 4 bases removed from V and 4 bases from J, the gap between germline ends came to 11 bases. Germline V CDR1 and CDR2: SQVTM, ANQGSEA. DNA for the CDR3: TGCAGCGTTGGGGCAGGGCTTAATCAGCCCCAGCATTTT. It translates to CSVGAGLNQPQHF.

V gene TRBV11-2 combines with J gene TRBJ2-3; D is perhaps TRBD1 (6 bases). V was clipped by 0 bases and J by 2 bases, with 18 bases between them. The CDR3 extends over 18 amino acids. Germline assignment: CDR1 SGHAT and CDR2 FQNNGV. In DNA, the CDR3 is TGTGCCAGCAGCTTAGAAGAAGCAGGGGCATTCCTCACAGATACGCAGTATTTT. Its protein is CASSLEEAGAFLTDTQYF.

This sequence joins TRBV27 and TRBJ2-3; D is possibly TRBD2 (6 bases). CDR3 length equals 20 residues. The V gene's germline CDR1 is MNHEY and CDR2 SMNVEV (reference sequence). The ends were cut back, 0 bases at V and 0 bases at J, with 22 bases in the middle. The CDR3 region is CASSLSRLGGRPDSTDTQYF. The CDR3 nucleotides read TGTGCCAGCAGTTTATCGAGGCTGGGGGGACGTCCGGATAGCACAGATACGCAGTATTTT.

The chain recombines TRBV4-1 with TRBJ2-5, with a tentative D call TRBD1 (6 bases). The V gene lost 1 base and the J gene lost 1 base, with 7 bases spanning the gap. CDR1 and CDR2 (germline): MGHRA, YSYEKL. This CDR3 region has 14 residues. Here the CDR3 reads CASSQGTVQETQYF. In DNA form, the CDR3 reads TGCGCCAGCAGCCAAGGGACAGTCCAAGAGACCCAGTACTTC.

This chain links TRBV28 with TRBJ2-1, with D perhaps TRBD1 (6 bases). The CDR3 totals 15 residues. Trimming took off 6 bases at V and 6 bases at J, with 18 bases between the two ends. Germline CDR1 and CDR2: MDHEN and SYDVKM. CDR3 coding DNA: TGTGCCAGCAGGACCCAGGGGATTGGGTTCAATGAGCAGTTCTTC. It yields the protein CASRTQGIGFNEQFF. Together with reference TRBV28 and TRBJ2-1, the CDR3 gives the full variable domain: DVKVTQSSRYLVKRTGEKVFLECVQDMDHENMFWYRQDPGLGLRLIYFSYDVKMKEKGDIPEGYSVSREKKERFSLILESASTNQTSMYLCASRTQGIGFNEQFFGPGTRLTVL.

CDR3 protein: CSALAGGETQYF. CDR3 coding DNA: TGCAGCGCTCTAGCGGGGGGAGAGACCCAGTACTTC. This chain uses TRBV29-1 with TRBJ2-5; TRBD2 matches 11 bases. The CDR3 sequence is 12 residues long. Germline lookup yields CDR1 SQVTM and CDR2 ANQGSEA. J was trimmed by 4 bases and V by 7 bases; bases with no gene match: 2.

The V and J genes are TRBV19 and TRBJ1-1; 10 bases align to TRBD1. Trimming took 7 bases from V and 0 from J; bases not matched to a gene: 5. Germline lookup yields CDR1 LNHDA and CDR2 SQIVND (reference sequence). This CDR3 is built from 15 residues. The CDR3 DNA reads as TGTGCCAGTAACGGGGACAGGGGACTGAACACTGAAGCTTTCTTT. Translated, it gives CASNGDRGLNTEAFF.

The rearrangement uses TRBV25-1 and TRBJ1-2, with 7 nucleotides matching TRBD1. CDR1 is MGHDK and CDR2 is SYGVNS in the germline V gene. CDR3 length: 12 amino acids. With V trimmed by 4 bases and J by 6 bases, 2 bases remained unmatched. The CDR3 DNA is TGTGCCAGCAGTGCGACAGGGAATGGCTACACCTTC. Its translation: CASSATGNGYTF.

This chain's CDR3 is CASSLGAGTRPYNEQFF. CDR3 DNA sequence: TGTGCCAGCAGCTTAGGGGCCGGGACTAGGCCCTACAATGAGCAGTTCTTC. The genes are TRBV7-8 and TRBJ2-1, with 8 bases fitting TRBD2. Germline lookup yields CDR1 SGHVS and CDR2 FQNEAQ. J was trimmed by 2 bases and V by 1 base; bases with no gene match: 7. This CDR3 is built from 17 residues.

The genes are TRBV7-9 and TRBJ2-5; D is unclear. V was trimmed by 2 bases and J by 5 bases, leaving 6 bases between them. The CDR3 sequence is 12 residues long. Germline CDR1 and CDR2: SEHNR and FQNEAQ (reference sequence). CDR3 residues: CASSLLGETQYF. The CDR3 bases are TGTGCCAGCAGCTTACTCGGGGAGACCCAGTACTTC.

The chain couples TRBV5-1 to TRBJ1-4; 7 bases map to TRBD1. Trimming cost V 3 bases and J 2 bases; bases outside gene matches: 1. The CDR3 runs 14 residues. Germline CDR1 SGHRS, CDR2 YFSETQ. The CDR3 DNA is TGCGCCAGCAGCTGGGGACAGACTAATGAAAAACTGTTTTTT. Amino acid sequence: CASSWGQTNEKLFF.

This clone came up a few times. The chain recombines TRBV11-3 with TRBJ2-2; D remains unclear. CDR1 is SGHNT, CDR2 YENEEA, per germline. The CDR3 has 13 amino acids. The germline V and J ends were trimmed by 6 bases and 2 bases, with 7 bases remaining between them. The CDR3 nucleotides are TGTGCCAGCAGTGTCAGTAACACCGGGGAGCTGTTTTTT. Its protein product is CASSVSNTGELFF.